This T cell receptor (beta chain) was sequenced in a study of cytomegalovirus exposure and HLA in healthy donors. General observations from the study: Among donors in an Asian-associated ancestry cluster, a later analysis reportedly found fewer N-insertions than the roughly 700-donor mean.

The donors comprised healthy bone marrow donors. In the case of this clone: Its matching antigen is unknown.

Amplification used 60 Vbeta primers and 13 Jbeta primers. Libraries were prepared by immunoSEQ multiplex PCR; TCRdb keeps only in-frame clonotypes and omits some of them. This table holds roughly 92,000 clones, roughly 80% found once. Per germline, CDR1 MNHNY and CDR2 SVGAGI (reference sequence). V was pared by 6 bases and J by 7 bases, with 12 bases of the junction left unmatched. This CDR3 region has 16 residues. The J gene is TRBJ2-1, the V gene TRBV6-6; the match to TRBD1 covers 10 bases. The sequencing input was PBMCs. This TCR was sampled from a man aged 50-59 years in good health and CMV-seropositive. The CDR3, as DNA: TGTGCCAGCAGCGGAATAGGACAGGGGGTTGGGAATGAGCAGTTCTTC. It yields the protein CASSGIGQGVGNEQFF.